What follows are 14 T cell receptor beta chains derived from one specimen sequenced in a study of response to subunit inactivated influenza vaccine. TCRdb called the RT-PCR reads again in MiXCR, with one record for every CDR3 protein. The repertoire holds some 180,000 distinct CDR3 sequences, with around 9% as singletons. Sequencing was performed on non-naive T cells sorted from PBMCs, taken on the day of vaccination. The receptors stem from a man aged 45 to 65 who received an inactivated influenza vaccine.

The chain joins TRBV7-9 to TRBJ2-7; no clear D. The length of the CDR3 is 14 residues. Germline V gene sequence: CDR1 SEHNR, CDR2 FQNEAQ (reference sequence). Between the trimmed V and J ends, which lost 2 bases and 2 bases, there was a span of 10 bases. The CDR3 DNA reads as TGTGCCAGCAGCTTAAGGGTGGGAACCTACGAGCAGTACTTC. Residues: CASSLRVGTYEQYF.

This clonotype has a count of ten or more. The CDR3 loop reads CASSHSGGGYTF. The DNA of the CDR3 is TGTGCCAGCAGCCATTCGGGGGGCGGCTACACCTTC. The V gene is TRBV12-3 or TRBV12-4, the J gene TRBJ1-2; D might be TRBD1 (6 bases). Trimming removed 6 bases from V and 8 bases from J, with 13 bases in between. The CDR3 spans 12 residues.

This clonotype has a handful of counts. The chain recombines TRBV10-3 with TRBJ1-3; a possible D gene is TRBD1 (6 bases). This CDR3 has 14 amino acids. Trimming shortened V by 10 bases and J by 6 bases, and 19 bases separated the two germline ends. Looked up from germline, CDR1 is ENHRY and CDR2 is SYGVKD. Written as DNA, the CDR3 is TGTGCCACCGACCCGACAGGAGTCCAAAACACCATATATTTT. Its translation: CATDPTGVQNTIYF.

This chain links TRBV4-3 with TRBJ2-7; the D gene is possibly TRBD2 (7 bases). Germline CDR1 and CDR2: LGHNA and YSLEER. Trimming left V 0 bases short and J 2 bases short, with 17 bases between. This CDR3 is built from 17 residues. The CDR3 nucleotides are TGCGCCAGCAGCCAAGATTGGGGAGGGACAAGAGCCTACGAGCAGTACTTC. Amino acids: CASSQDWGGTRAYEQYF.

This clonotype appeared a few times. The chain recombines TRBV9 with TRBJ2-5; D not certain. V was cut by 2 bases and J by 4 bases, with 12 bases left in between. The CDR3 has 14 amino acids. CDR1 SGDLS and CDR2 YYNGEE come from the germline V gene. CDR3: CASSVGSLGETQYF. The CDR3 DNA is TGTGCCAGCAGCGTCGGTAGCCTTGGAGAGACCCAGTACTTC. Filled out from reference TRBV9 and TRBJ2-5, the complete variable domain reads DSGVTQTPKHLITATGQRVTLRCSPRSGDLSVYWYQQSLDQGLQFLIQYYNGEERAKGNILERFSAQQFPDLHSELNLSSLELGDSALYFCASSVGSLGETQYFGPGTRLLVL.

V gene TRBV18 combines with J gene TRBJ1-5; tentatively, D is TRBD1 (6 bases). Trimming left V 2 bases short and J 2 bases short, with 10 bases between. The CDR3 runs 15 residues. Germline V gene sequence: CDR1 KGHSH, CDR2 LQKENI. CDR3 amino acids: CASSPRGEGNQPQHF. The CDR3, as DNA: TGTGCCAGCTCACCAAGGGGGGAAGGCAATCAGCCCCAGCATTTT.

This clonotype has more than one count but fewer than ten. The rearrangement uses TRBV20-1 and TRBJ2-3; D not resolved. V was trimmed by 7 bases and J by 0 bases, leaving 11 bases between them. Germline CDR1 DFQATT, CDR2 SNEGSKA (reference sequence). This CDR3 region has 13 residues. DNA for the CDR3: TGCAGTGTCCCCCCCGGGAGCACAGATACGCAGTATTTT. Translating it yields CSVPPGSTDTQYF.

At least ten counts were recorded for this clonotype. The rearrangement links TRBV7-9 to TRBJ2-5; 10 bases align to TRBD1. Germline V gene data show CDR1 as SEHNR and CDR2 as FQNEAQ (reference sequence). J was trimmed by 7 bases and V by 6 bases; bases with no gene match: 8. CDR3 length equals 14 residues. CDR3 coding DNA: TGTGCCAGCAGTCCGACAGGGGGCGTTGGGACCCAGTACTTC. Its protein is CASSPTGGVGTQYF.

This clonotype appeared a few times. The CDR3 DNA sequence: TGTGCCATCAGTGAGTCGACCGGCGCCGAGCAGTACTTC. Encoded protein: CAISESTGAEQYF. The genes are TRBV10-3 and TRBJ2-7; D ambiguous. The CDR3 totals 13 residues. Germline V gene lookup returns CDR1 ENHRY and CDR2 SYGVKD. V lost 0 bases and J lost 6, with 9 bases in between.

This clonotype was observed at least ten times. The chain employs TRBV5-5 and TRBJ1-6, with D perhaps TRBD1 (6 bases). V lost 5 bases and J 0 bases, leaving 12 bases between the germline ends. CDR1 and CDR2 from the germline V gene are SGHKS and YYEKEE (reference sequence). This CDR3 has 16 residues. CDR3 amino acids: CASRQTGNSYNSPLHF. In DNA form, the CDR3 reads TGTGCCAGCAGGCAAACAGGGAACTCCTATAATTCACCCCTCCACTTT.

At least ten counts were recorded for this clonotype. This chain joins TRBV4-2 and TRBJ1-1; no reliable D call. The CDR3 totals 14 residues. Looked up from germline, CDR1 is LGHNA and CDR2 is YNFKEQ. Deletions cut 0 bases from V and 4 bases from J, with 9 bases between. CDR3 coding DNA: TGTGCCAGCAGCCAAGATCGGAGGGTCACTGAAGCTTTCTTT. It specifies CASSQDRRVTEAFF.

This clonotype was seen at least ten times. The chain uses TRBV5-6 and TRBJ1-2; D gene ambiguous. Trimming stripped 5 bases from V and 4 bases from J, with 9 bases between. Germline V lookup: CDR1 SGHDT, CDR2 YYEEEE. The length of the CDR3 is 12 residues. In DNA form, the CDR3 reads TGTGCCAGCAGTCTAGGAGCCTATGGCTACACCTTC. Translated, it gives CASSLGAYGYTF.

The sample holds a few counts of this clonotype. The rearrangement links TRBV13 to TRBJ1-6; the D is unclear. With 2 bases removed from V and 7 bases from J, the gap between germline ends came to 6 bases. Germline V lookup: CDR1 PRHDT, CDR2 FYEKMQ (reference sequence). This CDR3 region has 13 residues. CDR3 nucleotide sequence: TGTGCCAGCAGCTTAAACGAAAATTCACCCCTCCACTTT. This gives the protein CASSLNENSPLHF.

J is TRBJ2-3 and V is TRBV7-9; D is unresolved. CDR3 length equals 12 residues. CDR1 and CDR2 from the germline V gene are SEHNR and FQNEAQ (reference sequence). V was cut by 5 bases and J by 3 bases, with 6 bases left in between. CDR3 DNA: TGTGCCAGCAGCACGCAAACAGATACGCAGTATTTT. This sequence encodes CASSTQTDTQYF.